The 18 T cell receptor delta chains presented below share a single source sample, sequenced in a study of γδ T cells in repeated Plasmodium falciparum infection. Bulk repertoires came from Vgamma9/Vdelta2+ or Vdelta2-negative gammadelta T cells flow-sorted from PBMC. TCRdb re-processed the multiplex PCR reads using CATT. In the table there are 85,000 to 90,000 delta-chain clones, 1.4% of which are singletons. Sequencing used gamma-delta T cells from blood. These receptors were obtained from a pool of human donors (malaria-infected and uninfected, not separated).

This clone came up a few times. A read error likely explains why the TCRdb protein, taken from a much larger clone, differs from this DNA's translation at residue 6; the protein shown is translated from the DNA. CDR3 nucleotide sequence: TGTGCTCTTGGGGGGCTGATCCGGGTTACCGATAAACTCATCTTT. Translating it yields CALGGLIRVTDKLIF. The chain links TRDV1 to TRDJ1, with unresolved D. Here the J gene came from matching the DNA to germline, since TCRdb omits it. Per germline, CDR1 TSWWSYY and CDR2 QGS. Trimming took 4 bases from V and 2 from J, leaving 14 bases between them. The CDR3 spans 15 residues.

A word on this clone: TCRdb lists the protein of a much larger clone for this DNA, which differs at residue 4, so this is likely a read error; the protein given here is translated from the DNA itself. The chain carries TRDV2 and TRDJ1; TRDD3 matches at 13 bases. TCRdb carries no J gene annotation; the J gene was assigned here by matching the DNA with germline. The germline gives CDR1 GEAIGNYY, CDR2 EKD. CDR3 length: 16 amino acids. Trimming at V came to 5 bases and at J to 3 bases, leaving 8 bases not matched to a gene. CDR3 region: CACVTGGYAFSDKLIF. The CDR3 DNA follows: TGTGCCTGTGTCACTGGGGGATACGCGTTTTCCGATAAACTCATCTTT.

The table lists this clone with a few counts. The protein given by TCRdb reflects a much larger clone and differs at residue 5 from this DNA's translation, likely from a read error; the protein shown is the DNA's translation. V and J are TRDV1 and TRDJ1, with D possibly TRDD3 on 10 matching bases. The CDR3 has 22 amino acids. V was pared by 5 bases and J by 0 bases, with 34 bases between. Germline lookup yields CDR1 TSWWSYY and CDR2 QGS. In nucleotides, the CDR3 is TGTGCTCTTGGGAGCCTTCCTACAACGGTGGTGGGGGATACCGAGTACACCGATAAACTCATCTTT. Residues: CALGSLPTTVVGDTEYTDKLIF.

In the case of this clone: The protein TCRdb lists belongs to a much larger clone and differs from this DNA's translation at residue 6, which points to a read error; the protein shown is made from the DNA. V gene TRDV2 combines with J gene TRDJ1, with 12 bases aligning to TRDD3. The J gene is absent in TCRdb and was assigned here via DNA matching to germline. The CDR3 is 17 amino acids. CDR1 is GEAIGNYY, CDR2 EKD, per germline. V lost 3 bases and J lost 0; bases outside the gene matches: 7. CDR3 sequence (DNA): TGTGCCTGTGACTCATTTCTGGGGGATACGTACACCGATAAACTCATCTTT. The encoded protein is CACDSFLGDTYTDKLIF.

This clone turned up a few times. This DNA translates differently at residue 9 from the TCRdb protein, which is that of a much larger clone; a read error is likely, and the protein shown is the DNA's own translation. This sequence joins TRDV1 and TRDJ1; unclear D gene. This CDR3 is 14 amino acids long. From germline, CDR1 is TSWWSYY and CDR2 QGS. The ends were cut back, 0 bases at V and 3 bases at J, with 8 bases in the middle. The CDR3 reads CALGELIGPDKLIF. DNA of the CDR3: TGTGCTCTTGGGGAACTCATCGGGCCCGATAAACTCATCTTT.

In this sample, this clone turned up many times. The same CDR3 is also encoded by other DNA sequences in this sample. This chain joins TRDV1 and TRDJ1; TRDD3 agrees at 13 bases. J lost 7 bases, V lost 3 bases, and 47 bases had no gene match. The CDR3 is 29 residues long. Germline V CDR1 and CDR2: TSWWSYY, QGS. This chain's CDR3 is CALGDQPPTFLPLPTVLGDTRMSRGKLIF. The CDR3 coding sequence is TGTGCTCTTGGGGACCAACCACCGACCTTCCTACCTCTACCGACCGTACTGGGGGATACGCGTATGTCCCGCGGTAAACTCATCTTT.

This clone was counted many times. A read error likely explains why the TCRdb protein, taken from a much larger clone, differs from this DNA's translation at residue 3; the protein shown is translated from the DNA. The chain couples TRDV3 to TRDJ1; 11 nucleotides match TRDD3. The J gene is absent in TCRdb and was assigned here via DNA matching to germline. Unmatched junction bases numbered 15, after V lost 5 bases and J lost 7 bases. The CDR3 has 15 amino acids. From germline, CDR1 is TVYSNPD and CDR2 GDNSRS (reference sequence). The CDR3 protein is CALNFNWGIKSKLIF. The CDR3 nucleotides read TGTGCCCTTAACTTCAACTGGGGGATAAAAAGTAAACTCATCTTT.

A note on this clone: It differs at one base from a far larger clone, so likely a read error. The sample has other DNA sequences that encode this CDR3 too. The rearrangement joins TRDV1 to TRDJ1; a possible D gene is TRDD3 (6 bases). Assignment of the J gene here rests on matching the DNA to germline, because TCRdb gives none. The CDR3 consists of 16 residues. Germline lookup yields CDR1 TSWWSYY and CDR2 QGS. The CDR3 spells CALGERGLGLDDKLIF. In DNA, the CDR3 is TGTGCCCTTGGGGAACGGGGGCTGGGGCTCGATGATAAACTCATCTTT.

This clone was counted a few times. A read error is likely here: a far larger clone is one base away. Other nucleotide sequences from this sample produce the same CDR3. The rearrangement joins TRDV1 to TRDJ1, with 7 bases identical to TRDD3. The CDR3 length is 17 residues. The V gene's germline CDR1 is TSWWSYY and CDR2 QGS. For the CDR3, the DNA is TGTGCTCTTGGGGAAGAACTGGGGCTTAGGGCCACCGATAAACTCATTTTT. Its translation: CALGEELGLRATDKLIF.

With regard to this clone: TCRdb assigns this DNA the protein of a much larger clone, which departs from its translation at residue 13; this likely reflects a read error, and the protein shown comes from translating the DNA. The chain employs TRDV1 and TRDJ1, with TRDD3 matching 10 bases. No J segment appears in TCRdb, so it was assigned here by matching the sequence to germline. J gave up 3 bases and V 2 bases, and 33 bases lay outside the gene matches. CDR3 length: 25 amino acids. Germline assignment: CDR1 TSWWSYY and CDR2 QGS. The CDR3 region is CALGEMKGVLRFNWGIRGDADKLIF. The CDR3 nucleotides read TGTGCTCTTGGGGAAATGAAGGGCGTCCTACGTTTCAACTGGGGGATTCGGGGGGACGCCGATAAACTCATCTTT.

In its sample, this clone was seen a few times. A read error likely explains this, since a far larger clone differs by one base. Different DNA sequences within this sample yield the same CDR3. The CDR3: CACDRLGVGWDTDKLIF. In DNA form, the CDR3 reads TGCGCCTGTGATCGCCTTGGGGTGGGGTGGGACACCGATAAACTCATCTTT. The chain combines TRDV2 with TRDJ1; tentatively, D is TRDD3 (5 bases). Here the J gene came from matching the DNA to germline, since TCRdb omits it. This CDR3 spans 17 amino acids. The germline V gene encodes CDR1 GEAIGNYY and CDR2 EKD.

Note on this clone: The protein recorded in TCRdb matches a much larger clone and deviates from this DNA's translation at residue 9, suggesting a read error; the protein here is obtained by translating the DNA. This chain joins TRDV2 and TRDJ1; perhaps TRDD3 as D (6 bases). The J gene comes from matching the DNA to germline here; TCRdb lacks it. V was shortened by 3 bases and J by 0 bases, with 19 bases between the two germline ends. Per germline, CDR1 GEAIGNYY and CDR2 EKD. The CDR3 spans 17 residues. CDR3 bases: TGTGCCTGTGACTCTCTACTTGGGGGCTCCCACACCGATAAACTCATCTTT. Its translation is CACDSLLGGSHTDKLIF.

This clone was detected ten times or more. The translation of this DNA and the TCRdb protein of a much larger clone differ at residue 12, probably owing to a read error; the protein shown here is translated from the DNA. The genes are TRDV2 and TRDJ1, with 9 bases identical to TRDD3. The J gene is absent in TCRdb and was assigned here via DNA matching to germline. Germline V lookup: CDR1 GEAIGNYY, CDR2 EKD. CDR3 length equals 18 residues. The V segment lost 4 bases and the J segment 0 bases; nucleotides outside the gene matches: 14. CDR3 nucleotide sequence: TGTGCCTGTGATCCCCTTACTGGGGGACGACCGCACACCGATAAACTCATCTTT. Its translation: CACDPLTGGRPHTDKLIF.

This clone was seen only a few times. The amino acid sequence in TCRdb belongs to a much larger clone and departs from this DNA's translation at residue 5, likely a sequencing read error; the sequence shown is translated from the DNA. The V and J genes are TRDV1 and TRDJ1; 7 positions agree with TRDD3. Here the J gene came from matching the DNA to germline, since TCRdb omits it. The CDR3 runs 22 residues. The V segment lost 4 bases and the J segment 3 bases; nucleotides outside the gene matches: 29. Germline V gene lookup returns CDR1 TSWWSYY and CDR2 QGS. CDR3 sequence (DNA): TGTGCTCTTGGGGGACCAGGCCCCTCCAATACTGGGGCATCTAGTGAGGCCGATAAACTCATCTTT. Its translation: CALGGPGPSNTGASSEADKLIF.

With regard to this clone: This is likely an artifact of a read error, given a far larger clone one base away. This same CDR3 is encoded by further DNA sequences in the sample. The V gene call is TRDV3, and the J gene call is absent; TRDD3 reflects the table's D call only, with no check against the DNA. CDR1 is TVYSNPD, CDR2 GDNSRS, per germline (reference sequence). The CDR3 extends over 16 amino acids. CDR3 DNA: TGTGCATTCACGGGCGGGACAATGAAGTACACCGATAAACTAATCTTT. Its protein is CAFTGGTMKYTDKLIF.

The sample holds a few counts of this clone. This DNA translates differently at residue 4 from the TCRdb protein, which is that of a much larger clone; a read error is likely, and the protein shown is the DNA's own translation. V usage is TRDV2 and J usage is TRDJ1; 8 nucleotides align to TRDD3. As TCRdb names no J gene, one was assigned here on the basis of a DNA match to germline. CDR3 length: 22 amino acids. Germline assignment: CDR1 GEAIGNYY and CDR2 EKD. V trimming: 5 bases; J trimming: 0 bases; junction bases outside the gene matches: 28. The CDR3, as DNA: TGTGCCTGTGGCAACCTCCTGCCTTCTGGGGGAGAAGGGAGGCCGTACACCGATAAACTCATCTTT. This translates into CACGNLLPSGGEGRPYTDKLIF.

With regard to this clone: A far larger clone is only one base removed, so a read error is likely. Within the sample, other DNA sequences also encode this same CDR3. The rearrangement joins TRDV2 to TRDJ1, with 8 bases that match TRDD3. In the absence of a J gene in TCRdb, the DNA was matched to germline to assign it here. In germline, CDR1 is GEAIGNYY, CDR2 EKD. This CDR3 has 15 residues. CDR3 DNA sequence: TGTGCCTGTGACACACTGGGGGCCCACACTGATAAACTCATCTTT. This codes for CACDTLGAHTDKLIF.

This clone was observed a handful of times. For this DNA, TCRdb reports the protein of a much larger clone, which diverges at residue 6, most likely from a read error; the protein presented here is translated directly from the DNA. The chain joins TRDV3 to TRDJ1; D ambiguous. TCRdb records no J gene; here it was assigned by comparing the DNA to germline. Germline values: CDR1 TVYSNPD, CDR2 GDNSRS (reference sequence). The CDR3 runs 15 residues. Trimming pared 2 bases from V and 1 base from J, leaving 17 bases between. The CDR3 protein is CAFYTVWNGTDKLIF. As DNA, the CDR3 is TGTGCCTTTTACACGGTCTGGAATGGCACCGATAAACTCATCTTT.